This TCR beta chain was found in a study of cytomegalovirus exposure and HLA in healthy donors. Data came from immunoSEQ multiplex PCR; TCRdb stores just in-frame clones and leaves some out. The sample holds 30,000 to 40,000 clones, about 93% seen once. The J segment lost 2 bases and the V segment lost 5 bases, leaving 5 bases of the junction unmatched. Per the germline V gene, CDR1 is SGHTA and CDR2 is FQGTGA. The CDR3 has 14 residues. This sequence joins TRBV7-3 and TRBJ1-2; 7 positions agree with TRBD1. The receptor was isolated from a man younger than 30 in good health and CMV-seronegative. The sequenced sample consisted of PBMCs. The CDR3 region has the DNA TGTGCCAGCAGCCCACAGGGGACGAACTATGGCTACACCTTC. Amino acids: CASSPQGTNYGYTF.